A selection of T cell receptor beta chains follows, all from one sample in a study of CD8 T cells in ankylosing spondylitis. TCRdb re-called the 5' RACE reads with MiXCR, one entry per CDR3 protein. The table has about 440,000 distinct CDR3 sequences, approximately 17% seen once. The sequencing sample was made of blood, either unsorted or a sorted T cell fraction (not recorded which). The receptors here all came from a male donor with ankylosing spondylitis. Each CDR3 is given with its conserved first and last residue. A D gene is named only where the DNA matches it firmly. Clone size is shown for a subset of rows, as once, few, many or a class of expanded clone.

TRBJ2-1 many . TRBV4-3 CASSQAEAFYNEQFF TGCGCCAGCAGCCAAGCCGAGGCTTTCTACAATGAGCAGTTCTTC
TRBJ2-1 . . TRBV19 CASSISHANPYNEQFF TGTGCCAGTAGTATATCCCATGCCAATCCCTACAATGAGCAGTTCTTC
TRBJ2-3 . TRBD1 TRBV6-1 CASRLGTGGLDTQYF TGTGCCAGCAGGCTCGGGACAGGGGGCTTAGATACGCAGTATTTT
TRBJ1-5 many . TRBV7-2 CASSLEADSNQPQHF TGTGCCAGCAGCTTAGAGGCGGATAGCAATCAGCCCCAGCATTTT
TRBJ2-5 many . TRBV29-1 CSVPGGNRETQYF TGCAGCGTCCCTGGAGGTAATCGGGAGACCCAGTACTTC
TRBJ1-5 . TRBD1 TRBV7-2 CASSSTGGNNQPQHF TGTGCCAGCAGCTCCACAGGGGGAAACAATCAGCCCCAGCATTTT
TRBJ1-5 . . TRBV5-1 CASSLVPGVNQPQHF TGCGCCAGCAGCTTGGTTCCGGGCGTAAATCAGCCCCAGCATTTT
TRBJ2-2 . . TRBV9 CASSHGWLLVPGSCFF .
TRBJ2-3 few TRBD2 TRBV11-3 CASSHTSGGGPDTQYF TGTGCCAGCAGCCATACTAGCGGAGGGGGGCCAGATACGCAGTATTTT
TRBJ2-1 many . TRBV6-1 CASSPYFGVSYNEQFF TGTGCCAGCAGCCCCTATTTCGGAGTCTCCTACAATGAGCAGTTCTTC
TRBJ2-7 few TRBD2 TRBV29-1 CSVGESGSEYF TGCAGCGTTGGGGAAAGCGGGAGCGAGTACTTC
TRBJ2-1 . TRBD2 TRBV27 CASSSPASGRAHNEQFF TGTGCCAGCAGTTCCCCCGCTAGCGGGAGGGCCCACAATGAGCAGTTCTTC
TRBJ2-2 many TRBD2 TRBV12-3/TRBV12-4 CASSQRGTNTGELFF TGTGCCAGCAGCCAGCGGGGAACGAACACCGGGGAGCTGTTTTTT
TRBJ2-2 . . TRBV2 CASSVDRNTGELFF TGTGCCAGCAGTGTCGACAGGAACACCGGGGAGCTGTTTTTT
TRBJ2-3 . TRBD2 TRBV20-1 CSAMVSGRTRTDTQYF TGCAGTGCTATGGTTAGCGGGAGGACCCGAACAGATACGCAGTATTTT
TRBJ2-1 few TRBD1 TRBV20-1 CSAATGGANEQFF TGCAGTGCTGCCACAGGGGGCGCCAATGAGCAGTTCTTC
TRBJ2-2 few TRBD1 TRBV2 CASSAARTGNTGELFF TGTGCCAGCAGTGCTGCCCGGACAGGGAACACCGGGGAGCTGTTTTTT
TRBJ2-7 . . TRBV7-9 CASSIGVDGEQYF TGTGCCAGCAGCATAGGGGTGGATGGCGAGCAGTACTTC
TRBJ1-1 . . TRBV7-8 CASSSQSQGWVTEAFF TGTGCCAGCAGCTCCCAATCCCAGGGTTGGGTCACTGAAGCTTTCTTT